Presented here are 10 T cell receptor beta chains from one specimen sequenced in a study of T cells in Graves' hyperthyroidism and ophthalmopathy. Amplified TCR beta CDR3 regions came from RNA transcripts. The HTBI set primed first-round TCR CDR3 RT-PCR. MiXCR was run by TCRdb on the multiplex PCR reads, yielding one entry per CDR3 protein. Of some 560,000 distinct CDR3 sequences detected, 15% to 19% appear once; the ten largest clones hold approximately 7.4%. The sequencing input was blood. The receptors were sampled from a woman aged 25-40 years with Graves' hyperthyroidism.

This clonotype was found many times. The V and J genes are TRBV12-3 or TRBV12-4 and TRBJ2-7; TRBD1 matches 7 bases. The V segment lost 5 bases and the J segment 2 bases; nucleotides outside the gene matches: 3. The CDR3 contains 13 residues. Here the CDR3 reads CASSRDSPYEQYF. The CDR3 bases are TGTGCCAGCAGTAGGGACAGCCCCTACGAGCAGTACTTC.

This clonotype was seen repeatedly, ten times or more. The chain combines TRBV5-1 with TRBJ2-1; 8 bases align to TRBD2. The CDR3 runs to 18 residues. V lost 6 bases to trimming and J lost 9 bases; unmatched junction nucleotides: 23. The V gene's germline CDR1 is SGHRS and CDR2 YFSETQ. The CDR3 DNA reads TGCGCCAGCAAATATGGGATGAGCGGGAGTGATTTCGGTGTTGAGCAGTTCTTC. Protein sequence: CASKYGMSGSDFGVEQFF.

This chain uses TRBV29-1 with TRBJ2-7; D not certain. Germline CDR1 SQVTM, CDR2 ANQGSEA. The CDR3 is 16 residues long. Trimming removed 2 bases at V and 5 bases at J, with 22 bases between. CDR3 coding DNA: TGCAGCGTTGAATTAGGGCAGGCGGCTTCCTTCCACGAGCAGTACTTC. This sequence encodes CSVELGQAASFHEQYF.

Many counts were recorded for this clonotype. This rearrangement joins TRBV12-3 or TRBV12-4 to TRBJ2-7; TRBD2 is a possible D gene (6 bases). The CDR3 length is 14 residues. The V and J ends lost 3 bases and 2 bases respectively, with 11 bases between them. CDR3 in amino acids: CASSFGQRAYEQYF. In DNA, the CDR3 is TGTGCCAGCAGTTTCGGCCAGCGGGCCTACGAGCAGTACTTC.

The chain joins TRBV12-5 to TRBJ1-6; D may be TRBD1 (5 bases). V was cut by 6 bases and J by 10 bases, with 16 bases left in between. The CDR3 runs 14 residues. Germline V lookup: CDR1 LGHNT, CDR2 FRNRAP. The CDR3 is CASGPMGEGSPLHF. Here the CDR3 DNA reads TGTGCTAGTGGCCCGATGGGCGAGGGGTCACCCCTCCACTTT.

V is TRBV10-2 and J is TRBJ2-7; the match to TRBD2 covers 8 bases. Germline CDR1 is WSHSY and CDR2 is SAAADI. V was pared by 10 bases and J by 5 bases, with 13 bases of the junction left unmatched. This CDR3 region has 14 residues. The CDR3 sequence is CAIDLGGRTHEQYF. The CDR3 nucleotides are TGCGCCATCGACCTGGGCGGGAGGACCCACGAGCAGTACTTC.

Ten or more counts support this clonotype. The chain couples TRBV30 to TRBJ1-5; no definite D call. Germline V gives CDR1 GTSNPN, CDR2 SVGIG (reference sequence). The CDR3 totals 16 residues. Trimming pared 3 bases from V and 2 bases from J, leaving 17 bases between. CDR3 sequence (DNA): TGTGCCTGGAGCCCTAGAGGAGGGAGCCGCAATCAGCCCCAGCATTTT. It translates to CAWSPRGGSRNQPQHF. Full variable domain (remainder filled in from reference TRBV30 and TRBJ1-5): SQTIHQWPATLVQPVGSPLSLECTVEGTSNPNLYWYRQAAGRGLQLLFYSVGIGQISSEVPQNLSASRPQDRQFILSSKKLLLSDSGFYLCAWSPRGGSRNQPQHFGDGTRLSIL.

In this sample, this clonotype turned up many times. The V call is TRBV18, the J call TRBJ1-1; D unclear. Trimming shortened V by 2 bases and J by 5 bases, and 12 bases separated the two germline ends. Germline loops: CDR1 KGHSH, CDR2 LQKENI. CDR3 size: 14 residues. CDR3: CASSPTYGETEAFF. In DNA form, the CDR3 reads TGTGCCAGCTCACCAACTTACGGGGAGACTGAAGCTTTCTTT.

The table lists this clonotype with a few counts. The chain uses TRBV19 and TRBJ2-7; 11 bases are a match to TRBD2. Germline values: CDR1 LNHDA, CDR2 SQIVND (reference sequence). This CDR3 has 17 amino acids. V shed 3 bases, J shed 3 bases, and the junction held 10 bases outside the gene matches. As DNA, the CDR3 is TGTGCCAGTAGTATCGGGGCTAGCGGGAGGTTTATCTACGAGCAGTACTTC. This codes for CASSIGASGRFIYEQYF.

In its sample, this clonotype was seen many times. The chain uses TRBV6-1 and TRBJ1-2; D unresolved. The V and J ends lost 3 bases and 2 bases respectively, with 7 bases between them. Germline V lookup: CDR1 MNHNS, CDR2 SASEGT. The CDR3 has 13 residues. CDR3 sequence: CASSDTHNYGYTF. The CDR3 DNA sequence: TGTGCCAGCAGTGATACACACAACTATGGCTACACCTTC.